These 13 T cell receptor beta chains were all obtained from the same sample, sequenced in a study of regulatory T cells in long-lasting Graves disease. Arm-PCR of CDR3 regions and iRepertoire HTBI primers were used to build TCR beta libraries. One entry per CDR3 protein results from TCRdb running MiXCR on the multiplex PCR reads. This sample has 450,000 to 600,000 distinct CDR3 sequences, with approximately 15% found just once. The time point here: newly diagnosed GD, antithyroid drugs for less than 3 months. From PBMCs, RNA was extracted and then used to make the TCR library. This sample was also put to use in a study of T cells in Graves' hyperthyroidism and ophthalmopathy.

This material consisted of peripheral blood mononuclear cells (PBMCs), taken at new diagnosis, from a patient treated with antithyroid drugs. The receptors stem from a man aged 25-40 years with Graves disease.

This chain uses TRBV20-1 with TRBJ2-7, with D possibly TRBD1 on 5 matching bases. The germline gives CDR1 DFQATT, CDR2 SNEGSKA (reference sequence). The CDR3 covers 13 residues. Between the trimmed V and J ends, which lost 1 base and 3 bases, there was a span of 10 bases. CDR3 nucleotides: TGCAGTGCTAGAGTTCAGGGCAACTACGAGCAGTACTTC. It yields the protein CSARVQGNYEQYF.

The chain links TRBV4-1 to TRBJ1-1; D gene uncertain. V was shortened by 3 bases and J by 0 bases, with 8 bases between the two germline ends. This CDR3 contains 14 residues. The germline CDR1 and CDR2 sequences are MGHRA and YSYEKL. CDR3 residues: CASSQGIVNTEAFF. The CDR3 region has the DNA TGCGCCAGCAGCCAGGGAATAGTGAACACTGAAGCTTTCTTT.

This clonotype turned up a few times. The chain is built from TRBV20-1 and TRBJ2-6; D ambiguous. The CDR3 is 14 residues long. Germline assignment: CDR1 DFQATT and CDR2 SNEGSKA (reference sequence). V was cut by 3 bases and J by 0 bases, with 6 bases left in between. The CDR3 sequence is CSASVGSGANVLTF. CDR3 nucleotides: TGCAGTGCTAGTGTCGGCTCTGGGGCCAACGTCCTGACTTTC.

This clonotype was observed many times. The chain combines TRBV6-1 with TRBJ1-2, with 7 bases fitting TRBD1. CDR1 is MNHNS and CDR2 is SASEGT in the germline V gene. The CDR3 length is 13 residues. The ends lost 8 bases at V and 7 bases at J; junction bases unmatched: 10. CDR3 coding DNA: TGTGCCAGCTGTACTGACCCAGGGGGTGGCTACACCTTC. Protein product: CASCTDPGGGYTF.

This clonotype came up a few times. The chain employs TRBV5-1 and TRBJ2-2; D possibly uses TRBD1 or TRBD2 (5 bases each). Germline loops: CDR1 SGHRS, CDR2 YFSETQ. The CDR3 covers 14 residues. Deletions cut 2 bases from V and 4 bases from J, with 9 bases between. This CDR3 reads CASSFRESTGELFF. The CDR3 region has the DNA TGCGCCAGCAGCTTCAGGGAGAGCACCGGGGAGCTGTTTTTT.

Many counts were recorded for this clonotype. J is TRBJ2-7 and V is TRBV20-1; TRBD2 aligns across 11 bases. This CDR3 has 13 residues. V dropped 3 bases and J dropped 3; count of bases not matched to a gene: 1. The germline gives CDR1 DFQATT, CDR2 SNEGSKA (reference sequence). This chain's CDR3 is CSASGLAGYEQYF. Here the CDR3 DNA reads TGCAGTGCTAGTGGACTAGCGGGCTACGAGCAGTACTTC.

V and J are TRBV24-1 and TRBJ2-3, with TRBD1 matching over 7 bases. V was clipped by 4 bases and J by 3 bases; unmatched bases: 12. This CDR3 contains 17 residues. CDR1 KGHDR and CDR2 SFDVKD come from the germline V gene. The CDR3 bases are TGTGCCACCAGTGACCGTGGGCCGGGACAGATTACAGATACGCAGTATTTT. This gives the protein CATSDRGPGQITDTQYF.

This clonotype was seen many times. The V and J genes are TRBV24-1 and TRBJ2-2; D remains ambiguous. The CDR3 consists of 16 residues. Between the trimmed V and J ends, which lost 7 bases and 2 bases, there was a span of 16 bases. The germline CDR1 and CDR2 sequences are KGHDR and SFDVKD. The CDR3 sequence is CATSQLPGQNTGELFF. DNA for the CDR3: TGTGCCACCAGCCAATTACCTGGCCAAAACACCGGGGAGCTGTTTTTT.

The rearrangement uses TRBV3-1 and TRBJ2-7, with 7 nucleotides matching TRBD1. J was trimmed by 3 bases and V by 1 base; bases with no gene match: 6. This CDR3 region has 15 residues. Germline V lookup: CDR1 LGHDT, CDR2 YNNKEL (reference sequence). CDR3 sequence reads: CASSQAAQGDYEQYF. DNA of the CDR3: TGTGCCAGCAGCCAAGCCGCTCAGGGGGACTACGAGCAGTACTTC.

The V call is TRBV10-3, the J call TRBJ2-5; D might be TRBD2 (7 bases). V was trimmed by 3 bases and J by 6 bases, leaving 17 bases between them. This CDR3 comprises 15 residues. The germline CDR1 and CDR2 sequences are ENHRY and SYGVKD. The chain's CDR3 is CAISEGSRGGKTQYF. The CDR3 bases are TGTGCCATCAGTGAAGGGAGCAGGGGAGGGAAGACCCAGTACTTC.

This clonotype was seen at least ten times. CDR3 nucleotides: TGTGCTAGTGGTCCTACCAAGGGACAGGGTGGGGGAGGAGATACGCAGTATTTT. It is translated as CASGPTKGQGGGGDTQYF. The J gene is TRBJ2-3, the V gene TRBV12-5; 9 nucleotides line up with TRBD1. The germline CDR1 and CDR2 sequences are LGHNT and FRNRAP. This CDR3 comprises 18 residues. Trimming removed 5 bases from V and 5 bases from J; junction bases left unmatched: 17.

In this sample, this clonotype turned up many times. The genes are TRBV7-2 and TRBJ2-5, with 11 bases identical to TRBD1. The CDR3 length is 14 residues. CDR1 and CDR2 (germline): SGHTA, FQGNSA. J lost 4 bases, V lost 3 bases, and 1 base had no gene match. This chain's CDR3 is CASSLGQGVETQYF. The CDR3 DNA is TGTGCCAGCAGCTTGGGACAGGGGGTAGAGACCCAGTACTTC.

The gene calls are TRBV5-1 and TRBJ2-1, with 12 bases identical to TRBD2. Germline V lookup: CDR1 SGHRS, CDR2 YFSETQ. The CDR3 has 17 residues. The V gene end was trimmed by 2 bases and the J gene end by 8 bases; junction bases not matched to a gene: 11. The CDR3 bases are TGCGCCAGCAGCTTTACCCGGACTAGCGGGGTGCTCTATGAGCAGTTCTTC. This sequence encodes CASSFTRTSGVLYEQFF.